Listed here are 11 T cell receptor beta chains from one sample, sequenced in a study of blood T cells in healthy people across ages. A second PCR, run for about 7 to 11 cycles, used a sample-barcoded 5' primer plus a J-beta primer mix. TCRdb reprocessed the 5' RACE reads via MiXCR and lists one record per CDR3 protein. The sample lists around 580,000 distinct CDR3 sequences, around 48% occurring once. Sequencing used blood. Every receptor here comes from an elderly man in good health.

This clonotype was observed a handful of times. The chain joins TRBV20-1 to TRBJ2-1; the D gene is possibly TRBD1 (5 bases). V lost 1 base to trimming and J lost 7 bases, with 14 bases between them. Germline CDR1 DFQATT, CDR2 SNEGSKA (reference sequence). The CDR3 extends over 14 amino acids. The CDR3 nucleotides read TGCAGTGCTAGAGTCGCAGGGTACCGGAATGAGCAGTTCTTC. As protein: CSARVAGYRNEQFF.

The gene calls are TRBV7-9 and TRBJ2-1, with D hard to call. V was shortened by 1 base and J by 15 bases, with 13 bases between the two germline ends. This CDR3 has 12 amino acids. Germline V gene lookup returns CDR1 SEHNR and CDR2 FQNEAQ (reference sequence). CDR3 region: CASSLDVSQGFF. DNA of the CDR3: TGTGCCAGCAGCTTAGACGTTTCTCAAGGGTTCTTC.

This chain uses TRBV5-1 with TRBJ2-3, with 10 bases matching TRBD2. Unmatched junction bases numbered 5, after V lost 4 bases and J lost 0 bases. CDR1 and CDR2 (germline): SGHRS, YFSETQ. The CDR3 is 16 amino acids. The CDR3 DNA reads TGCGCCAGCAGCGCGGGACTAGCGATGAGCACAGATACGCAGTATTTT. It codes for CASSAGLAMSTDTQYF.

This chain connects TRBV20-1 to TRBJ2-3; D uncertain. This CDR3 spans 14 amino acids. Germline V gene sequence: CDR1 DFQATT, CDR2 SNEGSKA (reference sequence). V lost 1 base and J 1 base, leaving 9 bases between the germline ends. The CDR3 is CSARALLGTDTQYF. The CDR3 DNA reads as TGCAGTGCTAGAGCCCTGTTAGGCACAGATACGCAGTATTTT.

The V gene is TRBV28, the J gene TRBJ2-7; D is possibly TRBD1 or TRBD2 (6 bases each). The V end lost 8 bases, the J end lost 0 bases, and 14 bases lay between the germline ends. Germline CDR1 reads MDHEN; CDR2 reads SYDVKM. The CDR3 extends over 14 amino acids. The CDR3 sequence is CASHLGGPSYEQYF. DNA for the CDR3: TGTGCCAGCCACCTAGGGGGGCCCTCCTACGAGCAGTACTTC.

The J gene is TRBJ2-1, the V gene TRBV5-1; possible D gene TRBD2, 6 bases. Germline-derived CDR1 and CDR2 are SGHRS and YFSETQ. The CDR3 has 14 amino acids. Deletions cut 0 bases from V and 12 bases from J, with 16 bases between. CDR3 bases: TGCGCCAGCAGCTTGGATCCGGGGGTCGATGGGCAGTTCTTC. It translates to CASSLDPGVDGQFF.

There are a few counts of this clonotype. The chain recombines TRBV7-2 with TRBJ1-1; D may be TRBD1 (5 bases). V gave up 0 bases and J gave up 4 bases, with 12 bases separating them. The CDR3 is 15 residues long. Per germline, CDR1 SGHTA and CDR2 FQGNSA. The CDR3 coding sequence is TGTGCCAGCAGCTTAGCGGCAGGGTCGAGCACTGAAGCTTTCTTT. It is translated as CASSLAAGSSTEAFF.

The chain links TRBV7-9 to TRBJ2-3; tentative D call: TRBD2 (7 bases). Germline-derived CDR1 and CDR2 are SEHNR and FQNEAQ (reference sequence). Trimming cost V 5 bases and J 7 bases, with 16 bases left between them. The CDR3 is 14 residues long. The CDR3 DNA reads as TGTGCCAGCAGCGGAGGGGGGACTAAAAATACGCAGTATTTT. Residues: CASSGGGTKNTQYF.

The genes are TRBV12-3 or TRBV12-4 and TRBJ2-5; no clear D gene. V dropped 1 base and J dropped 5 bases, with 14 bases sitting between them. This CDR3 has 15 residues. CDR3: CASSLVGGQRETQYF. The CDR3 DNA reads TGTGCCAGCAGTTTAGTAGGTGGTCAACGGGAGACCCAGTACTTC.

The V and J genes are TRBV29-1 and TRBJ2-7; a weak D match, TRBD1 (6 bases). V lost 2 bases and J 5 bases, leaving 16 bases between the germline ends. The CDR3 has 14 residues. Germline V gives CDR1 SQVTM, CDR2 ANQGSEA. The CDR3 DNA reads TGCAGCGTTGAACGGCAGGGGTCGGGTGACGAGCAGTACTTC. Protein: CSVERQGSGDEQYF.

This clonotype was counted a few times. The chain is built from TRBV20-1 and TRBJ2-1, with unresolved D. The germline V gene has CDR1 DFQATT and CDR2 SNEGSKA (reference sequence). Between the trimmed V and J ends, which lost 0 bases and 0 bases, there was a span of 6 bases. CDR3 length: 14 amino acids. The CDR3 reads CSARDSYSYNEQFF. CDR3 in DNA: TGCAGTGCTAGAGATTCCTACTCCTACAATGAGCAGTTCTTC.